A selection of T cell receptor beta chains follows, all from one sample in a study of OX40 agonist ivuxolimab in advanced cancers. The table came from immunoSEQ multiplex PCR; TCRdb's copy has only in-frame clones and leaves some out. In the table there are fewer than 25,000 clones, about 87% of which are singletons. The sequencing used CD4+ or CD8+ T cells sorted from blood, collected in a trial of the OX40 agonist ivuxolimab. These receptors were collected from an adult with an advanced solid tumor such as melanoma, head and neck, liver or kidney cancer. CDR3s leave out the opening cysteine and the closing phenylalanine or tryptophan. The order of the fields is CDR3 protein, V gene.

CDR3: ASSVGDGPYEQY
V: TRBV9

CDR3: ASSSPDGYT
V: TRBV6-5

CDR3: ASSLAFGQSTEAF
V: TRBV5-1

CDR3: ASSVQVGAQETQY
V: TRBV6-1

CDR3: ASSLTPYEQY
V: TRBV7-2

CDR3: ASSGLVAGGADTQY
V: TRBV5-4

CDR3: AWINKGGGKDTQY
V: TRBV30

CDR3: ASSQERGGSYQETQY
V: TRBV14

CDR3: ASTMGQGVRGYT
V: TRBV19

CDR3: ASSHYGGYYEQY
V: TRBV5-1

CDR3: ASSLVANRGLGNTIY
V: TRBV7-6

CDR3: ASSPAGQETQY
V: TRBV18

CDR3: ASSYSGAGEGNIQY
V: TRBV6-6

CDR3: ASSSREGNQY
V: TRBV7-8

CDR3: ASSLRAPGADIQY
V: TRBV7-9

CDR3: ASSLVTALSTDTQY
V: TRBV5-6

CDR3: ATSRDSRGTDTQY
V: TRBV15

CDR3: ASSRTGVEQY
V: TRBV6-5

CDR3: AVTDLLNEQF
V: TRBV19

CDR3: ASRTSGYNEQF
V: TRBV5-4

CDR3: ASTLYGTLYEQY
V: TRBV2

CDR3: ASSYTTGTAVGTLH
V: TRBV6-5

CDR3: ASSTRTSGETYEQY
V: TRBV5-1

CDR3: ASSQDRYIKDYEQY
V: TRBV4-3

CDR3: ASSTGRGTEAF
V: TRBV6-5

CDR3: ATSREISTDTQY
V: TRBV15

CDR3: AWSRGQGQETQY
V: TRBV30

CDR3: ARWGGGAANEKLF
V: TRBV10-2

CDR3: ASSLGWTTDTQY
V: TRBV5-1

CDR3: AGRGASNTGELF
V: TRBV30

CDR3: ASSGFQKNTEAF
V: TRBV9

CDR3: ASSSRGTSVADTQY
V: TRBV9

CDR3: ASSQSRAYEKLF
V: TRBV7-2

CDR3: ASSVESGYSNQPQH
V: TRBV7-2

CDR3: ASSLDRSSGGEGNEQF
V: TRBV11-2

CDR3: ASSKDRDQPQH
V: TRBV11-2

CDR3: AWDPSRTSGTSYEQY
V: TRBV30

CDR3: ASGLVLFPARKDNEKLF
V: TRBV12-5

CDR3: ASSYQATNSPLH
V: TRBV6-5

CDR3: ASSRMAGQGHKLF
V: TRBV7-2

CDR3: ASSPLQDSVGTIY
V: TRBV14

CDR3: ASRLAGSTDTQY
V: TRBV2

CDR3: ASSIKSGRGPYEQY
V: TRBV19

CDR3: ASLNPYQETQY
V: TRBV6-5

CDR3: ASSVDPYPDITDTQY
V: TRBV9

CDR3: ASSSQGDGQPQH
V: TRBV19

CDR3: ASSLVGANVLT
V: TRBV5-4

CDR3: ASSLTGGVYLRNIQY
V: TRBV7-2